Below are 10 T cell receptor beta chains sequenced from a single sample in a study of T cell changes during pregnancy in multiple sclerosis. Repertoires were generated with immunoSEQ multiplex PCR, while TCRdb's copy carries only in-frame clones and drops some. Altogether approximately 13,000 clones are present, 85% to 90% being singletons, with the ten largest covering around an eighth. Sequencing used CD8+ T cells from peripheral blood mononuclear cells, obtained after pregnancy. The receptor set was obtained from a female donor in good health, enrolled as a control in a pregnancy study.

This chain links TRBV7-9 with TRBJ1-5; D might be TRBD1 (6 bases). CDR3 length: 19 residues. Germline V CDR1 and CDR2: SEHNR, FQNEAQ (reference sequence). V lost 5 bases to trimming and J lost 3 bases, with 26 bases between them. The CDR3 reads CASSLTLETGGFSNQPQHF. As DNA, the CDR3 is TGTGCCAGCAGCCTTACTCTCGAGACAGGAGGCTTTTCCAATCAGCCCCAGCATTTT.

The chain joins TRBV28 to TRBJ2-7, with TRBD2 as a possible D gene (6 bases). There are 15 residues in the CDR3. The V end was cut by 6 bases, the J end by 3 bases, with 18 bases between. Per germline, CDR1 MDHEN and CDR2 SYDVKM. CDR3 sequence: CASSPTGEIRYEQYF. DNA for the CDR3: TGTGCCAGCAGCCCGACGGGGGAAATCCGCTACGAGCAGTACTTC.

Sample share makes this clone medium-sized. The V and J genes are TRBV6-4 and TRBJ2-1; D possibly corresponds to TRBD2 (6 bases). This CDR3 is built from 13 residues. Germline loops: CDR1 MRHNA, CDR2 SNTAGT. The germline V and J ends were trimmed by 0 bases and 6 bases, with 6 bases remaining between them. The CDR3 loop reads CASSDSTSNEQFF. CDR3 DNA: TGTGCCAGCAGTGACTCGACTAGCAATGAGCAGTTCTTC.

The rearrangement uses TRBV6-1 and TRBJ2-7; 10 bases are a match to TRBD2. Germline V lookup: CDR1 MNHNS, CDR2 SASEGT. The ends lost 8 bases at V and 3 bases at J; junction bases unmatched: 7. The CDR3 is 14 amino acids. The CDR3 protein is CASQREGDNYEQYF. DNA of the CDR3: TGTGCCAGCCAGCGGGAGGGGGACAACTACGAGCAGTACTTC.

The gene calls are TRBV9 and TRBJ2-3, with 11 bases matching TRBD2. The CDR3 totals 16 residues. Germline assignment: CDR1 SGDLS and CDR2 YYNGEE. V was clipped by 2 bases and J by 7 bases; unmatched bases: 9. CDR3 nucleotides: TGTGCCAGCAGCGTCACCCTAGCGGGAGGCCCGAATACGCAGTATTTT. This sequence encodes CASSVTLAGGPNTQYF.

This chain connects TRBV2 to TRBJ1-5, with a possible D match to TRBD1 (5 bases). Germline V gene data show CDR1 as SNHLY and CDR2 as FYNNEI. This CDR3 comprises 13 residues. V dropped 6 bases and J dropped 10 bases, with 16 bases sitting between them. CDR3 amino acids: CASSNPDTGPQHF. In DNA, the CDR3 is TGTGCCAGCAGCAATCCTGATACAGGACCCCAGCATTTT.

CDR3 coding DNA: TGCGCCAGCAGCCAAGTCGGGGAGCCCGACAGGCCTTCTGGCTACACCTTC. Amino acids: CASSQVGEPDRPSGYTF. The chain joins TRBV4-3 to TRBJ1-2; tentative D call: TRBD1 (6 bases). CDR1 is LGHNA and CDR2 is YSLEER in the germline V gene. Trimming stripped 1 base from V and 7 bases from J, with 22 bases between. This CDR3 is built from 17 residues.

This clone appeared once. V is TRBV7-8 and J is TRBJ2-3; D unresolved. Germline V CDR1 and CDR2: SGHVS, FQNEAQ. V was trimmed by 2 bases and J by 2 bases, leaving 8 bases between them. CDR3 size: 14 residues. CDR3 loop: CASSLTGPTDTQYF. The CDR3 nucleotides read TGTGCCAGCAGCTTAACGGGTCCCACAGATACGCAGTATTTT. The full variable domain, with the rest looked up from reference TRBV7-8 and TRBJ2-3, is GAGVSQSPRYKVAKRGQDVALRCDPISGHVSLFWYQQALGQGPEFLTYFQNEAQLDKSGLPSDRFFAERPEGSVSTLKIQRTQQEDSAVYLCASSLTGPTDTQYFGPGTRLTVL.

This sequence joins TRBV27 and TRBJ2-5; 14 nucleotides agree with TRBD2. With V trimmed by 6 bases and J by 5 bases, 8 bases remained unmatched. CDR1 is MNHEY and CDR2 is SMNVEV in the germline V gene (reference sequence). The CDR3 consists of 16 residues. CDR3 sequence reads: CASSLTSGGAGETQYF. For the CDR3, the DNA is TGTGCCAGCAGCTTGACTAGCGGGGGGGCCGGGGAGACCCAGTACTTC.

This chain uses TRBV19 with TRBJ1-1, with 11 nucleotides matching TRBD1. Germline V lookup: CDR1 LNHDA, CDR2 SQIVND (reference sequence). Trimming at V came to 2 bases and at J to 5 bases, leaving 4 bases not matched to a gene. The CDR3 loop spans 15 amino acids. This CDR3 is CASSILGTGGTEAFF. CDR3 sequence (DNA): TGTGCCAGTAGTATACTCGGGACAGGGGGGACTGAAGCTTTCTTT.